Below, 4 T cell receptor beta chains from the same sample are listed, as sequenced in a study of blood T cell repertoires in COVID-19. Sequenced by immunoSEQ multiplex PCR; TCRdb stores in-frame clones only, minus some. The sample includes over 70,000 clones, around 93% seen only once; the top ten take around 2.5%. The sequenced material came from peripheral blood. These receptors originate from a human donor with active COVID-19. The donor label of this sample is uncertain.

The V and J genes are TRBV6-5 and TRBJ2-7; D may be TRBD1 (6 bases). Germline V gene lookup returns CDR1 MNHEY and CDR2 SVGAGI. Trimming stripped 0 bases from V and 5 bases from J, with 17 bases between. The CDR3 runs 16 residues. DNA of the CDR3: TGTGCCAGCAGTTACTCGATTTGGCAGGGGACCGACGAGCAGTACTTC. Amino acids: CASSYSIWQGTDEQYF.

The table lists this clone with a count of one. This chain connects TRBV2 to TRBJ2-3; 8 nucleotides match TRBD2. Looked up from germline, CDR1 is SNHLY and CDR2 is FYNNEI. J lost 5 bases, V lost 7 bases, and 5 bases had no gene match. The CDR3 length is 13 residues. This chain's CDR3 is CASKKSGGDTQYF. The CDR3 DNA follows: TGTGCCAGCAAGAAGAGCGGGGGAGATACGCAGTATTTT.

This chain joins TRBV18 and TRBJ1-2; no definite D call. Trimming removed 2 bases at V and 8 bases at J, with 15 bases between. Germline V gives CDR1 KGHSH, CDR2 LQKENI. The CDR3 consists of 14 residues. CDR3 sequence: CASSPGQIQWGYTF. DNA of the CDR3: TGTGCCAGCTCACCAGGGCAGATCCAGTGGGGCTACACCTTC. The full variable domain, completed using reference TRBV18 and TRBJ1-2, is NAGVMQNPRHLVRRRGQEARLRCSPMKGHSHVYWYRQLPEEGLKFMVYLQKENIIDESGMPKERFSAEFPKEGPSILRIQQVVRGDSAAYFCASSPGQIQWGYTFGSGTRLTVV.

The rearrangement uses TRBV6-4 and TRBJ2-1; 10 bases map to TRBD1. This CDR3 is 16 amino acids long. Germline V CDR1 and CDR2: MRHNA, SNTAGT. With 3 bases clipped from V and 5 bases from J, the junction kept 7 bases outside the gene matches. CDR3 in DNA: TGTGCCAGCAGTGAACGCGCCGGACAGGGGGACAATGAGCAGTTCTTC. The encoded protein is CASSERAGQGDNEQFF.